This T cell receptor (beta chain) came from a study of blood T cell repertoires in COVID-19. Whole-study context: Material from acute and convalescent COVID-19 was sourced from the United States, Italy and Spain.

The length of the CDR3 is 12 residues. Germline loops: CDR1 PRHDT, CDR2 FYEKMQ (reference sequence). The V end lost 0 bases, the J end lost 6 bases, and 6 bases lay between the germline ends. The method was immunoSEQ multiplex PCR; TCRdb's version includes in-frame clones alone and lacks a portion of them. The repertoire holds 30,000 to 35,000 clones, with roughly 86% as singletons. This chain uses TRBV13 with TRBJ2-7; D is uncertain. Sequencing was performed on peripheral blood. The TCR was taken from a human donor in a cohort sampled during active COVID-19. The CDR3 DNA sequence: TGTGCCAGCAGCTTAGGGAGGAGCGAGCAGTACTTC. This translates into CASSLGRSEQYF.